The next 3 T cell receptor beta chains were all read from a single sample in a study of shared clonotypes between healthy human individuals (dated by TCRdb to the early 2020s). The protocol used for the library was the immunoSEQ multiplex PCR assay. Imported from immuneACCESS, the table was reduced by TCRdb to in-frame sequences with V and J called. These copies leave out some clones; in studies compared against another copy, an unresolved V gene accounts for under half, and the cause of the remainder is not known. In all, the sample holds a few hundred thousand clones, and 65% to 70% of those were seen once. Together, the top ten hold 11% of the sample. The sequenced sample consisted of memory CD4+ T cells sorted from blood. The cell subset or site label, as the study defines it: CD45RA-negative fraction. Source of these receptors: a man younger than 40 in good health.

The sample holds a few counts of this clone. The J gene is TRBJ2-3, the V gene TRBV7-8; no definite D call. This CDR3 comprises 12 residues. Looked up from germline, CDR1 is SGHVS and CDR2 is FQNEAQ. V was trimmed by 2 bases and J by 8 bases, leaving 8 bases between them. The CDR3 sequence is CASSLSLFTQYF. The CDR3 DNA is TGTGCCAGCAGCTTATCCCTCTTTACGCAGTATTTT.

V and J are TRBV11-2 and TRBJ2-3, with 9 bases aligning to TRBD2. Per germline, CDR1 SGHAT and CDR2 FQNNGV. The CDR3 runs to 14 residues. After removal of 1 base from V and 5 bases from J, the junction contained 1 base not matched to a gene. CDR3 in DNA: TGTGCCAGCAGCTTAGGCGGGAGGGGAGATACGCAGTATTTT. Translating it yields CASSLGGRGDTQYF.

The chain has TRBV28 and TRBJ2-7; 9 bases fit TRBD2. The germline CDR1 and CDR2 sequences are MDHEN and SYDVKM. The CDR3 has 16 amino acids. With V trimmed by 6 bases and J by 4 bases, 13 bases remained unmatched. For the CDR3, the DNA is TGTGCCAGCAGCTCCTATAGCGGGAGAGATCGATACGAGCAGTACTTC. Encoded protein: CASSSYSGRDRYEQYF.